Below, one TCR beta chain is given with its context. The ends were cut back, 3 bases at V and 1 base at J, with 9 bases in the middle. The CDR3 runs 13 residues. Germline CDR1 is DFQATT and CDR2 is SNEGSKA (reference sequence). The data originate from a study of control samples from healthy donors and cancer patients. Clones were read by immunoSEQ multiplex PCR, and TCRdb kept only the in-frame ones, dropping some. The sample lists around 100,000 clones; roughly nine tenths were seen once. The sample consisted of blood. This clonotype was obtained from a woman in her 70s in good health. This sequence joins TRBV20-1 and TRBJ2-5; no reliable D call. CDR3 in amino acids: CSASDRLQETQYF. The CDR3 bases are TGCAGTGCTAGTGATCGACTCCAAGAGACCCAGTACTTC.